The rows below give T cell receptor beta chains drawn from one sample of a study of cytomegalovirus exposure and HLA in healthy donors. The protocol was immunoSEQ multiplex PCR, while the TCRdb copy is restricted to in-frame clones and leaves out a portion. This table has about 130,000 clones, around 81% appearing once. Sequencing was performed on PBMCs. The source of these receptors is a man between 18 and 29 years old in good health and CMV-seronegative. The CDR3 runs from the conserved cysteine through the conserved F or W. A D gene is named only where the DNA matches it firmly. Size tells how often a clone was seen (once, few, many) or the class of an expanded clone, and some rows leave it out.

TRBV6-5	.	TRBJ2-4	TRBD2	TGTGCCAGCAGTTCTAGCGGGGCCAAAAACATTCAGTACTTC	CASSSSGAKNIQYF
TRBV30	.	TRBJ1-1	.	TGTGCCTGGAGTCGGACAGCGAACACTGAAGCTTTCTTT	CAWSRTANTEAFF
TRBV12-2	.	TRBJ2-7	.	TGTGCAAGTCGTACGGGCGGGGCTCTTATAACCTACGAGCAGTACTTC	CASRTGGALITYEQYF
TRBV10-3	.	TRBJ2-7	TRBD1	TGTGCCATCAGTGGGAGGACAGGAGACTACGAGCAGTACTTC	CAISGRTGDYEQYF
TRBV15	once	TRBJ1-5	TRBD1	TGTGCCACCAGCAGTAGGCCGGAGACAGGGGACCAGCCCCAGCATTTT	CATSSRPETGDQPQHF
TRBV7-9	.	TRBJ1-4	.	TGTGCCAGCAGCTTTAAAGGTTCGGCGGGGCTGTTTTTT	CASSFKGSAGLFF
TRBV2	.	TRBJ2-2	TRBD2	TGTGCCAGCAGTACCGGGACTAGCGCCTACACCGGGGAGCTGTTTTTT	CASSTGTSAYTGELFF
TRBV7-9	.	TRBJ2-7	TRBD1	TGTGCCAGCAGCTTGGCCGGGACAGGGTGGAGGGAGCAGTACTTC	CASSLAGTGWREQYF
TRBV5-4	.	TRBJ1-3	.	TGTGCCAGCAGCAAAAAACAGGGCTCTGGAAACACCATATATTTT	CASSKKQGSGNTIYF
TRBV6-5	.	TRBJ2-1	.	TGTGCCAGCAGCATACTAGCATTTGAGCAGTTCTTC	CASSILAFEQFF
TRBV9	.	TRBJ1-3	TRBD1	TGTGCCAGCAGCTTCACAACAGGGGGCGCGTCTGGAAACACCATATATTTT	CASSFTTGGASGNTIYF
TRBV5-6	.	TRBJ1-5	TRBD1	TGTGCCAGCAGCTTACAGGGGGGGGATCAGCCCCAGCATTTT	CASSLQGGDQPQHF
TRBV9	.	TRBJ1-6	TRBD1	TGTGCCAGCAGCGCACTCCATGCCGGGACAGGAGATTCACCCCTCCACTTT	CASSALHAGTGDSPLHF
TRBV30	.	TRBJ1-6	.	TGTGCCTGGAGTGTAGAACTGCGCTATAATTCACCCCTCCACTTT	CAWSVELRYNSPLHF
TRBV7-3	.	TRBJ2-3	.	TGTGCCAGCAGCTTAACCAGGTCAGATACGCAGTATTTT	CASSLTRSDTQYF
TRBV6-1	once	TRBJ2-1	TRBD1	TGTGCCAGCAGTGTGCGGGTGCAGGGGGCTGTTGAGCAGTTCTTC	CASSVRVQGAVEQFF
TRBV25-1	.	TRBJ1-3	.	TGTGCCACCCAACTCACCAGGGGCCCAAACACCATATATTTT	CATQLTRGPNTIYF
TRBV7-8	few	TRBJ1-3	.	TGTGCCAGCAGCTTTAGAAACACCATATATTTT	CASSFRNTIYF
TRBV6-5	.	TRBJ1-1	.	TGTGCCAGCACTGACGACAGAAACACTGAAGCTTTCTTT	CASTDDRNTEAFF
TRBV6-1	.	TRBJ1-1	.	TGTGCCAGCAGTGTTCAGAACACTGAAGCTTTCTTT	CASSVQNTEAFF
TRBV15	.	TRBJ2-1	TRBD1	TGTGCCACCAGCAGTCGGACAGGGAGTTGGTATGAGCAGTTCTTC	CATSSRTGSWYEQFF
TRBV5-6	.	TRBJ1-6	.	TGTGCCAGCAGCTTGAGGTTGTCGACTGACTCCTATAATTCACCCCTCCACTTT	CASSLRLSTDSYNSPLHF
TRBV4-3	.	TRBJ1-1	.	TGCGCCAGCAGTTCAACATCAGGGTTCACTGAAGCTTTCTTT	CASSSTSGFTEAFF
TRBV4-3	.	TRBJ1-6	TRBD1	TGCGCCAGCAGCCAAGGACAGGGGCATTCACCCCTCCACTTT	CASSQGQGHSPLHF
TRBV18	.	TRBJ1-4	TRBD1	TGTGCCAGCTCACCTCGGACAGGGGGGATTGAAAAACTGTTTTTT	CASSPRTGGIEKLFF
TRBV2	.	TRBJ1-1	.	TGTGCCAGCAGTTCGGACTGGGAAGCTTTCTTT	CASSSDWEAFF
TRBV11-2	.	TRBJ2-2	TRBD1	TGTGCCAGCAGCCACAGGGGTGTAACCGGGGAGCTGTTTTTT	CASSHRGVTGELFF
TRBV10-3	.	TRBJ1-2	TRBD1	TGTGCCATCAGGGTCGGACAGGGTCTAATCTCGGCAATAGGGGCTAACTATGGCTACACCTTC	CAIRVGQGLISAIGANYGYTF
TRBV5-4	.	TRBJ2-5	.	TGTGCCAGCAGCTTGGGAGACTTCCAAGAGACCCAGTACTTC	CASSLGDFQETQYF
TRBV28	.	TRBJ1-2	TRBD1	TGTGCCAGCAAATTAGTGACAGGGGGGAACTATGGCTACACCTTC	CASKLVTGGNYGYTF
TRBV28	.	TRBJ1-3	TRBD1	TGTGCCAGCAGTTTCGGGACAGGTTCAATCTCTGGAAACACCATATATTTT	CASSFGTGSISGNTIYF
TRBV6-5	.	TRBJ1-1	TRBD1	TGTGCCAGCAGTTTGGACAGGGTGAACACTGAAGCTTTCTTT	CASSLDRVNTEAFF
TRBV4-1	.	TRBJ2-3	TRBD2	TGCGCCAGCAGCCAAAATCGCGGGGGGTCCCGCACAGATACGCAGTATTTT	CASSQNRGGSRTDTQYF